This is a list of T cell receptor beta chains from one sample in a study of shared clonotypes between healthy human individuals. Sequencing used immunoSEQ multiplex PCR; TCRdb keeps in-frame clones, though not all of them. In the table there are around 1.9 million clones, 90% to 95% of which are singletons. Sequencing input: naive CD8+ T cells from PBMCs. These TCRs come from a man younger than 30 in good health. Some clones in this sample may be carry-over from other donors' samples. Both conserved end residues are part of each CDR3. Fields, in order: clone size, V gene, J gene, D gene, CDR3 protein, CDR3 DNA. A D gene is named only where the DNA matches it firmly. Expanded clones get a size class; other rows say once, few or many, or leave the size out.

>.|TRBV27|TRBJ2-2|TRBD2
CASSWTSGRIGELFF
TGTGCCAGCAGCTGGACTAGCGGGAGGATCGGGGAGCTGTTTTTT
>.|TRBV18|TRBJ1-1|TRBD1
CASSPPKGQLNTEAFF
TGTGCCAGCTCACCGCCCAAGGGACAGCTAAACACTGAAGCTTTCTTT
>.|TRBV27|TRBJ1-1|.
CASSLGGNTEAFF
TGTGCCAGCAGTTTGGGGGGAAACACTGAAGCTTTCTTT
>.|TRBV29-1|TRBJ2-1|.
CSGREFSYNEQFF
TGCAGCGGCCGCGAGTTTTCCTACAATGAGCAGTTCTTC
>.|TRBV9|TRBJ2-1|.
CASSVSGYNEQFF
TGTGCCAGCAGCGTTAGCGGTTACAATGAGCAGTTCTTC
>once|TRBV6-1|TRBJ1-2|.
CASSEGPNLWGANYGYTF
TGTGCCAGCAGTGAGGGCCCCAACCTCTGGGGAGCTAACTATGGCTACACCTTC
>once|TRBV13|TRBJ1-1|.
CASSLEAANTEAFF
TGTGCCAGCAGCTTAGAGGCAGCGAACACTGAAGCTTTCTTT
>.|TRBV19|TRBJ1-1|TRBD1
CASSSARQGMNTEAFF
TGTGCCAGTAGTTCCGCCCGACAGGGAATGAACACTGAAGCTTTCTTT
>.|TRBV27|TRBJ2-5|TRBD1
CASNTGAGSGETQYF
TGTGCCAGCAACACAGGGGCAGGGTCGGGGGAGACCCAGTACTTC
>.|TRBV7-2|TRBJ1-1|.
CASSFDVTEAFF
TGTGCCAGCAGCTTCGATGTCACTGAAGCTTTCTTT
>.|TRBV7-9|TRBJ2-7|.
CASSRGAYEQYF
TGTGCCAGCAGCAGGGGGGCCTACGAGCAGTACTTC
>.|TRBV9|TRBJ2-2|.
CASSPGSGANTGELFF
TGTGCCAGCAGCCCAGGTAGCGGTGCGAACACCGGGGAGCTGTTTTTT
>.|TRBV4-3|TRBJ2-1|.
CASSPTGYNEQFF
TGCGCCAGCAGCCCCACAGGGTACAATGAGCAGTTCTTC
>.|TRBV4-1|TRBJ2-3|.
CASSQDVVYLRADTQYF
TGCGCCAGCAGCCAAGATGTTGTCTATTTGAGGGCAGATACGCAGTATTTT
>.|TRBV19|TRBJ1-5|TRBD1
CASSRTGEDNQPQHF
TGTGCCAGTAGTAGGACAGGGGAGGACAATCAGCCCCAGCATTTT
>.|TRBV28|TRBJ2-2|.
CASSAFPISNTGELFF
TGTGCCAGCAGTGCATTCCCGATTTCAAACACCGGGGAGCTGTTTTTT
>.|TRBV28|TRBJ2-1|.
CASSWFSEQFF
TGTGCCAGCAGTTGGTTTAGTGAGCAGTTCTTC
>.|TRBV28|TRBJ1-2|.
CASNPGRSLGYTF
TGTGCCAGCAACCCGGGCCGGTCGTTGGGCTACACCTTC
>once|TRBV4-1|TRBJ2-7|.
CASSHGPGTYEQYF
TGCGCCAGCAGCCACGGACCCGGCACCTACGAGCAGTACTTC
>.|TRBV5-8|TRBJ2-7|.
CASSLRTASYEQYF
TGTGCCAGCAGCTTACGGACAGCATCCTACGAGCAGTACTTC
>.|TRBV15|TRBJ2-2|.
CATSMGSRPGELFF
TGTGCCACCAGCATGGGTTCGAGACCCGGGGAGCTGTTTTTT
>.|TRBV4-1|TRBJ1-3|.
CASSQGRISGNTIYF
TGCGCCAGCAGCCAAGGTCGGATCTCTGGAAACACCATATATTTT
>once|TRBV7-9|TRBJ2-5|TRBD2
CASSPSGSSGQQAEETQYF
TGTGCCAGCAGCCCTAGCGGGTCTAGCGGGCAACAGGCAGAAGAGACCCAGTACTTC
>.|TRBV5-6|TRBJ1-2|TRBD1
CASSLAWGQNYGYTF
TGTGCCAGCAGCTTGGCCTGGGGACAGAACTATGGCTACACCTTC
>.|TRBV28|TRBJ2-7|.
CASSPYPGYGVGAYEQYF
TGTGCCAGCAGTCCCTACCCCGGCTATGGGGTAGGAGCCTACGAGCAGTACTTC
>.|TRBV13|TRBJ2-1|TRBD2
CASRDRGLAGGGSYNEQFF
TGTGCCAGCAGGGATCGGGGACTAGCGGGAGGAGGCTCCTACAATGAGCAGTTCTTC
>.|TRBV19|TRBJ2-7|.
CASSIRGGYEQYF
TGTGCCAGTAGTATCCGCGGCGGCTACGAGCAGTACTTC
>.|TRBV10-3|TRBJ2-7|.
CAISPAVLGPQPYEQYF
TGTGCCATCAGCCCCGCCGTTTTGGGGCCCCAACCCTACGAGCAGTACTTC
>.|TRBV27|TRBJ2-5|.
CASSLSRGSGMTQYF
TGTGCCAGCAGTTTATCGAGGGGCAGTGGTATGACCCAGTACTTC
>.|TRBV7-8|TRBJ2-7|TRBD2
CASSPLSGRERHEQYF
TGTGCCAGCAGTCCCCTATCTGGGCGGGAGAGGCACGAGCAGTACTTC
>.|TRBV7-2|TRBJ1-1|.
CASSRRAQGVGTEAFF
TGTGCCAGCAGCCGTAGAGCACAGGGTGTTGGCACTGAAGCTTTCTTT
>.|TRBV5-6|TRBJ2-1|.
CASSLWGPYNEQFF
TGTGCCAGCAGCTTGTGGGGGCCCTACAATGAGCAGTTCTTC
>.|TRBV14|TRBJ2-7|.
CASSHPSSYEQYF
TGTGCCAGCAGCCACCCCAGCTCCTACGAGCAGTACTTC
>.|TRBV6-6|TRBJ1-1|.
CASSPRGGGIEAFF
TGTGCCAGCAGCCCGAGGGGGGGCGGGATTGAAGCTTTCTTT
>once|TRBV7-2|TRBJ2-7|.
CASSLGQGRNEQYF
TGTGCCAGCAGCTTAGGGCAGGGTAGAAACGAGCAGTACTTC
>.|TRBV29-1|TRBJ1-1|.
CSAKDSLNTEAFF
TGCAGCGCGAAGGACAGTTTGAACACTGAAGCTTTCTTT
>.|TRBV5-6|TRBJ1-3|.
CASSLAGHSSGNTIYF
TGTGCCAGCAGCTTAGCGGGACACAGCTCTGGAAACACCATATATTTT
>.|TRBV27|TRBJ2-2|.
CASSLSGGPAGELFF
TGTGCCAGCAGTTTATCTGGGGGGCCGGCCGGGGAGCTGTTTTTT
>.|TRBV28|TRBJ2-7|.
CASRSSGGYEQYF
TGTGCCAGCAGGTCCAGTGGGGGATACGAGCAGTACTTC
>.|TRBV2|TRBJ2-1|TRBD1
CASSESGQGFRDEQFF
TGTGCCAGCAGTGAATCCGGACAGGGGTTCAGGGATGAGCAGTTCTTC
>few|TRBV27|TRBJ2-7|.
CASSWGLSYEQYF
TGTGCCAGCAGTTGGGGACTCTCCTACGAGCAGTACTTC
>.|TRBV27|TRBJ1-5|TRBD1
CASSLSSGGLEPQHF
TGTGCCAGCAGTTTATCGTCAGGGGGCTTGGAGCCCCAGCATTTT
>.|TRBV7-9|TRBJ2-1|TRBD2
CASSSWVTSGRENEQFF
TGTGCCAGCAGTTCTTGGGTGACTAGCGGGAGGGAAAATGAGCAGTTCTTC
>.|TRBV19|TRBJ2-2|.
CASETATGELFF
TGTGCCAGCGAGACTGCCACCGGGGAGCTGTTTTTT
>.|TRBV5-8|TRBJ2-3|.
CASSHGRNTDTQYF
TGTGCCAGCAGCCACGGACGGAACACAGATACGCAGTATTTT
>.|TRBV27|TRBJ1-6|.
CASSFWTSNSPLHF
TGTGCCAGCAGTTTCTGGACCAGCAATTCACCCCTCCACTTT
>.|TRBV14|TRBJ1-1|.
CASKREWEAFF
TGTGCCAGCAAAAGAGAGTGGGAAGCTTTCTTT
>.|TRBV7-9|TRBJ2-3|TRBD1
CASTSGQPTPDTQYF
TGTGCCAGCACCTCGGGACAGCCAACCCCCGATACGCAGTATTTT
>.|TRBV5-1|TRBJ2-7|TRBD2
CASSRWTSGSYEQYF
TGCGCCAGCAGCCGGTGGACTAGCGGTTCCTACGAGCAGTACTTC
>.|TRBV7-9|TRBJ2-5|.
CASSPPGLALQETQYF
TGTGCCAGCAGCCCCCCCGGTTTGGCCCTCCAAGAGACCCAGTACTTC
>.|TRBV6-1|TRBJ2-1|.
CASNLPRLLNDEQFF
TGTGCCAGCAACCTACCGAGGCTCTTAAACGATGAGCAGTTCTTC
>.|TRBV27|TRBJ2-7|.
CASSLRISYEQYF
TGTGCCAGCAGCCTCAGGATTTCCTACGAGCAGTACTTC
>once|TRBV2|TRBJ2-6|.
CASSWGPNGGANVLTF
TGTGCCAGCAGCTGGGGACCCAACGGTGGGGCCAACGTCCTGACTTTC